This T cell receptor (beta chain) was profiled in a study of early T cells in non-severe SARS-CoV-2 infection. Study at large: Chains stayed unpaired after sequencing of bulk RNA from unsorted whole blood.

CDR1 is WNHNN and CDR2 is SYGVQD in the germline V gene (reference sequence). The CDR3 loop spans 13 amino acids. Whole-study results and caveats: The VDJdb matching leaned toward anti-spike CD8 responses and overlooked private and CD4 specificities.

Attachment of unique molecular identifiers to individual cDNA molecules was performed. TCRdb re-called the 5' RACE reads through MiXCR, storing one row per CDR3 protein. The sample contains fewer than 25,000 distinct CDR3 sequences, about 4.4% of which appear only once. About this clonotype itself: Its antigen is not known. This may be a read error: a much more frequent sequence differs by one nucleotide.

This receptor was taken from an adult who was a healthcare worker with PCR-confirmed SARS-CoV-2 infection or an uninfected control (not recorded which). Sequenced: whole blood. The chain joins TRBV10-1 to TRBJ2-5, with D perhaps TRBD1 or TRBD2 (5 bases each). The CDR3 coding sequence is TGCGCCAGCAGTGAGTCGGCAATCGGGACCCGGTACTTC. Translation gives CASSESAIGTRYF.